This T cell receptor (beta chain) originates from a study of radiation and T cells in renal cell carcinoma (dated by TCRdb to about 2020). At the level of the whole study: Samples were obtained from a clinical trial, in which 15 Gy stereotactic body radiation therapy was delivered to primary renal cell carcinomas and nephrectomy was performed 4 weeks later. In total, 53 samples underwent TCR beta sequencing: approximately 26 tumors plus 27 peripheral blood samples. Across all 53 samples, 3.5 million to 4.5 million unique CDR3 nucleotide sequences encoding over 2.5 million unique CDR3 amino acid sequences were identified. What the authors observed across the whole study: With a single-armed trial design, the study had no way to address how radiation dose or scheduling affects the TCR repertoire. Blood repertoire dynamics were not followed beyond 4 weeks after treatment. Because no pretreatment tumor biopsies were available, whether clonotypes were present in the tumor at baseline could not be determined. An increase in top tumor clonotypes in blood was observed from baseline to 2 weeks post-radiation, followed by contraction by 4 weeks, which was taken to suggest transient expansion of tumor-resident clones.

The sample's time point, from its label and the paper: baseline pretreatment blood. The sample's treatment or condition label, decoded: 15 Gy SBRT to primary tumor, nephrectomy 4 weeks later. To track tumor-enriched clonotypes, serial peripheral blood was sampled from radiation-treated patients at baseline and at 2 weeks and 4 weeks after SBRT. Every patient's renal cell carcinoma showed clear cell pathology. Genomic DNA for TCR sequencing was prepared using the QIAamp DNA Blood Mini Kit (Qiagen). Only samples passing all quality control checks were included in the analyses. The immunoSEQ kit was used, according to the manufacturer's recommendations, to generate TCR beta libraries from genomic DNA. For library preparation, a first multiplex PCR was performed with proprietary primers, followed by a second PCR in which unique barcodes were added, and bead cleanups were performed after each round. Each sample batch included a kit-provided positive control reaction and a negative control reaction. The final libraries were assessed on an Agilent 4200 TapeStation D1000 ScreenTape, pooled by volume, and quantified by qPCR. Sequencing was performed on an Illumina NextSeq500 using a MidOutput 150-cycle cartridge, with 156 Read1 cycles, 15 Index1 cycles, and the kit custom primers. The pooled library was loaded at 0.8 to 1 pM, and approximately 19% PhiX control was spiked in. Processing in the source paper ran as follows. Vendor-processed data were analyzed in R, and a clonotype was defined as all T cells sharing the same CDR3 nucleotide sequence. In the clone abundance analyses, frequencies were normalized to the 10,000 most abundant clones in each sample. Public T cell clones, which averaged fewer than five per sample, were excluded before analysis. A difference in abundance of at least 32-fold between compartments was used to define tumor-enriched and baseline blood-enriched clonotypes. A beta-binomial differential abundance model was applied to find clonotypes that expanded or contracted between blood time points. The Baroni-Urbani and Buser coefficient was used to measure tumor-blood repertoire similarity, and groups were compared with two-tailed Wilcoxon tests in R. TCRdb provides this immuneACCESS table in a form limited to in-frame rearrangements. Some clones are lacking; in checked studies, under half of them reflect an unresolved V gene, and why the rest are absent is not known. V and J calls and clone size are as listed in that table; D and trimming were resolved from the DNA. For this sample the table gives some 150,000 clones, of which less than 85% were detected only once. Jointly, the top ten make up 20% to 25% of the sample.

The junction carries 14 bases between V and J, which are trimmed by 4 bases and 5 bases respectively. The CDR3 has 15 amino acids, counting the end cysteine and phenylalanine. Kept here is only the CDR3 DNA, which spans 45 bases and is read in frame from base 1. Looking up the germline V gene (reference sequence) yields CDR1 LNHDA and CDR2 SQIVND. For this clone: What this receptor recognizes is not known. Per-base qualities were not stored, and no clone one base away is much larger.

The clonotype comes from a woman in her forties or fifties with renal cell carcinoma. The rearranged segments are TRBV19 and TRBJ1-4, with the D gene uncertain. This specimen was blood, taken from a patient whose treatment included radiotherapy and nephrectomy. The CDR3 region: CASSTQPGGNEKLFF. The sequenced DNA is TGTGCCAGTAGTACCCAGCCAGGTGGAAATGAAAAACTGTTTTTT.